This T cell receptor (beta chain) was identified during a study of T cells after yellow fever vaccination. Findings and caveats of the study: At about 97% for CD4 and approximately 89% for CD8, most primary-vaccination clones showed up again after the booster.

Production of TCR cDNA was by 5'RACE template switching, which also added a universal primer site and UMIs. TCRdb analysed the 5' RACE reads with MiXCR anew, one entry per CDR3 protein. The sample carries around 300,000 distinct CDR3 sequences, 10% to 15% recorded once. A few counts support this clonotype. The antigen is unknown. The V gene lost 7 bases and the J gene lost 2 bases, with 22 bases spanning the gap. This CDR3 contains 17 residues. Germline V CDR1 and CDR2: SNHLY, FYNNEI. The receptor was isolated from a man aged 30 to 39 who received the YFV17D yellow fever vaccine. The chain couples TRBV2 to TRBJ2-3; D not certain. The specimen comprised CD4+ T cells sorted from PBMCs, sampled 45 days after the yellow fever booster vaccination. The CDR3 nucleotides read TGTGCCAGCATTCACTCGTTGACTGGCAGATTCACAGATACGCAGTATTTT. As protein: CASIHSLTGRFTDTQYF.